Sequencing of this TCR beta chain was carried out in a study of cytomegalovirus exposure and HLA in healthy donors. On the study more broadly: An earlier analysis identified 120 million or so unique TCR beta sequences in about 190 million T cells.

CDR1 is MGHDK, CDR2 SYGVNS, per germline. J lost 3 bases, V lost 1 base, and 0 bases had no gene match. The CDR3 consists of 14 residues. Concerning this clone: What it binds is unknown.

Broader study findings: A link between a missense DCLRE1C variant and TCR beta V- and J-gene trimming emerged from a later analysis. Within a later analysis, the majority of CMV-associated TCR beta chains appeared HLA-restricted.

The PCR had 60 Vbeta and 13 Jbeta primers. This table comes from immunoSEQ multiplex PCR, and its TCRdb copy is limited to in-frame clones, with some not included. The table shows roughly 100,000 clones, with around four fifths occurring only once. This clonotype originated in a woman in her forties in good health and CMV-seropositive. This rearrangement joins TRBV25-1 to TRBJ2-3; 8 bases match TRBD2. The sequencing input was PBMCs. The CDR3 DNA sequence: TGTGCCAGCAGTGAATCTAGCGGGACAGATACGCAGTATTTT. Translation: CASSESSGTDTQYF.